The text below deals with one TCR beta chain. The data originate from a study of cytomegalovirus exposure and HLA in healthy donors. PCR involved 60 Vbeta and 13 Jbeta primers. Sequencing was performed with immunoSEQ multiplex PCR; in TCRdb, only in-frame clones are kept and a portion is missing. This table holds approximately 160,000 clones, roughly 84% found once. The germline gives CDR1 KGHSH, CDR2 LQKENI. J lost 0 bases, V lost 3 bases, and 3 bases had no gene match. The CDR3 covers 17 residues. The source of this sequence is a boy between 2 and 10 years old in good health and CMV-seronegative. This chain uses TRBV18 with TRBJ2-1; 12 bases fit TRBD2. Sequenced material: PBMCs. The CDR3 DNA reads as TGTGCCAGCTCACCGGGACTAGCGGGTAGCTCCTACAATGAGCAGTTCTTC. It codes for CASSPGLAGSSYNEQFF.